The present entry profiles one TCR beta chain with its context. Its antigen has not been determined. The record has no base qualities; no much larger clone is one base away. Other nucleotide sequences in the sample specify the same CDR3. The cohort consisted of approximately 690 healthy bone marrow donors. Cohort members were all nominally healthy when sampled, although unrecorded immune exposures were likely present. The donor tested CMV seropositive and was one of the 289 seropositive cohort members. A peripheral blood sample was collected from each donor, and TCR beta sequencing was performed on peripheral blood mononuclear cells. Genomic DNA was extracted from the blood cell samples with the Qiagen DNeasy Blood Extraction Kit. This entry is derived from a study of cytomegalovirus exposure and HLA in healthy donors (dated by TCRdb to 2017 to 2019). In the study overall: According to an earlier analysis of several hundred of the donors, 150 million to 200 million T cells yielded approximately 120 million unique TCR beta sequences and 250 to 350 Gb of sequence data. To predict cytomegalovirus infection status, the study brought together high-throughput TCR immunosequencing, statistical association of individual TCRs with disease status, and machine learning. The study profiled the T cell repertoires of about 640 subjects by immunosequencing and related them to cytomegalovirus serostatus. Around 300 gigabases of sequencing data and tens of millions of unique TCR sequences were included in an early release covering 550 to 800 HLA-typed donors. Typing coverage varied by locus: about 629-630 donors for A, B, C, DRB1 and DQB1; about 520 for DQA1; nearly 610 for DPA1; roughly 450 for DPB1. An earlier analysis of approximately 640 of the donors applied high-throughput TCR beta sequencing to assess whether each TCR beta V gene segment acted as functional or pseudogenic. Roughly 5 DR-DQ haplotypes were treated as single units for association and clustering because of strong linkage in the cohort. Both class I and class II loci were covered by HLA typing, at four-digit resolution. On average, approximately 250,000 unique TCR beta nucleotide sequences were sequenced per donor among 398 genotyped donors of the cohort, with roughly 20% of those sequences being non-productive. The study aimed to test whether signatures of past pathogen exposure could be identified by cataloging public T cell receptors. Among the roughly 400 genotyped donors, approximately 76% belonged to the genetic ancestry cluster associated with self-reported Caucasian donors. Genome-wide SNP genotypes for about 65% of the 666 donors were used in a later genetic analysis, which treated that subset as a discovery cohort. Donor age, sex, ethnicity and CMV serostatus were compiled together with the repertoire data. All discovery cohort repertoires had been generated on a single sequencing platform. Rather than drawing on any new phenotypic data, the later analysis identified candidate immune exposures from TCR beta sequences and the way those sequences occurred across donors. In addition to the first cohort of 666 subjects, a separate validation cohort of approximately 130 different subjects was used. A later analysis re-analyzed previously published TCR beta repertoires from roughly 630 donors and added high-resolution HLA genotyping to study TCR occurrence patterns.

The receptor library was made with the immunoSEQ multiplex PCR assay. A mixture of 60 forward primers for TCR Vbeta segments and 13 reverse primers for TCR Jbeta segments was used in the multiplex PCR. A multiplex PCR assay on genomic DNA amplified the CDR3 region of rearranged TCR beta genes. On the Illumina HiSeq System, the amplified TCR beta libraries were sequenced as 87-base-pair reads. Per the authors' processing: In a later analysis, 70 million to 95 million unique TCR beta chains were counted across the 500 to 700 repertoires, and about 10 million of these chains were shared by at least two donors. Raw reads were error-corrected and collapsed into unique sequences by a nearest-neighbor algorithm in which closely related sequences were merged to remove PCR and sequencing errors. CDR3 sequences were aligned to IMGT reference sequences to assign V, D and J gene segments. Each retained sequence needed at least a six-nucleotide match to both a V gene segment and a J gene segment. A rearrangement was called productive if the CDR3 had no stop codons and remained in frame with V and J, and every other rearrangement was called non-productive. Following IMGT convention, CDR3 was defined as the stretch from the second conserved V-encoded cysteine up to the conserved J-encoded phenylalanine. The earlier analysis of about 570 of the donors excluded any sequence lacking an unambiguous match to a single V gene segment. An earlier analysis of 550 to 650 of the donors classified V segments as functional when productive rearrangements were above 56.7% and as segregating when the standard deviation between donors was above 5%. A statistical classification framework was built to diagnose cytomegalovirus status from the catalog of TCR beta chain sequences. A later analysis assigned V and J genes by comparing TCR nucleotide sequences with IMGT/GENE-DB human TR gene sequences. The TCRdist pipeline was used in a later analysis to assign CDR3 sequences and most-parsimonious VDJ recombination scenarios. In a later analysis, each TCR beta chain was defined by its CDR3 amino acid sequence together with its V-gene family, and reads without a unique V-gene family were excluded. As a way to deal with suspected cross-contamination and a sequencing artifact, a later analysis dropped approximately 570 nucleotide sequences that were highly shared and had low generation probability. For each public chain, a later analysis derived a clonal expansion index from normalized ranks of inferred template counts within each repertoire. In a later analysis, generation probabilities were computed using a VDJ recombination model fitted to out-of-frame rearrangements, and the results were checked against IGoR. In a later analysis, TCR-TCR, TCR-HLA and TCR-CMV co-occurrence was scored with hypergeometric tests, and a repertoire-size bias correction was applied to TCR pairs. False discovery rates were estimated in a later analysis by permuting HLA or CMV assignments 20 times. In a later analysis, co-occurring TCRs were grouped using DBSCAN, and TCRdist sequence similarity was added for clustering within HLA-allele-positive subsets. Repertoires with fewer than 30,000 or more than 120,000 public chains, plus five repertoires with anomalous nucleotide sharing, were excluded from co-occurrence clustering. What TCRdb holds here is the immuneACCESS table cut down to in-frame rearrangements. Part of the clones is not present; checked against another copy, under half of the missing clones reflect an unresolved V gene, and the others are unexplained. The V and J calls and clone size come from that table; D and trimming were worked out from the DNA. Present in this sample are more than 85,000 clones, roughly 80% of which were seen just once. The ten largest clonotypes hold about 6.9% of the sample.

Based on the germline V gene, the CDR1 and CDR2 sequences are SGHRS and YFSETQ. V loses 0 bases at its end and J loses 4 bases; junction bases beyond the gene matches: 0. The CDR3 covers 14 residues, taking in both the cysteine and the phenylalanine. Only CDR3 DNA is held: 42 bases, read in frame from base 1. What the research found in general, with its limitations: Fewer than 20 rarely observed V segments, including chromosome 9 orphons, were excluded from the earlier analysis of several hundred of the donors because counts were too low. The authors suggested that the approach could potentially be extended to other disease states and immunological phenotypes. A further reported finding was that TCR beta sequences accurately predicted the HLA-A and HLA-B alleles for most subjects in the first cohort. In an earlier analysis of under 600 of the donors, most TCR beta V segments were observed in productive rearrangements about 90% or about 30% of the time, broadly matching IMGT annotations. The sequencing pipeline was judged likely to have produced a cluster of highly shared sequence variants as a technical artifact. A later analysis reported that several top co-occurrence clusters appeared linked to parvovirus B19, influenza, CMV and Epstein-Barr virus. A later analysis found that most CMV-associated TCR beta chains appeared HLA-restricted, with HLA associations seemingly driven largely by CMV exposure. When HLA alleles, especially DR and DQ, strongly co-occurred, attributing TCR associations to individual alleles was difficult. In a later genetic analysis, a missense DCLRE1C variant was associated with V-gene and J-gene trimming of TCR beta chains, and the association was replicated in an independent cohort. Linkage disequilibrium might explain the correlated functional status among segregating V segments, but an unknown experimental factor could not be excluded. Three of the identified cytomegalovirus-associated TCR beta chains were confirmed in vitro to be specific for cytomegalovirus antigens. A later analysis associated 16,951 TCR beta sequences with specific HLA alleles at a false discovery rate of 0.05. The cohort was sequenced for TCR beta chains only, and without alpha or paired-chain data the features that could be detected were limited. The only immune exposure information available for the cohort was CMV serostatus. Because HLA typing was missing for some donors at each locus, association tests included only the typed subset. Compared with the roughly 600-donor mean, donors in an Asian-associated ancestry cluster had fewer N-insertions in productive TCRs, according to a later genetic analysis. According to a later analysis, TCR association rates differed among HLA loci, with DRB1 alleles showing the most associated TCRs and HLA-C alleles showing the fewest. In a later analysis, HLA-associated TCR beta chains were found to be more clonally expanded and to have lower generation probabilities than equally common non-associated chains. In both the original and validation cohorts, the classifier was reported to diagnose cytomegalovirus status with high specificity and sensitivity. Across donors, most TCR sequences were observed very rarely, whereas some public TCRs were present in many individuals. Because the 87-base-pair reads could not distinguish some IMGT-functional V segments, including TRBV6-2 and TRBV6-3, those segments were excluded. Presence/absence analyses assumed roughly uniform sequencing depth across donors, an assumption that may not hold. The study listed 150 to 200 TCR beta chains as associated with cytomegalovirus.

Sample: PBMCs. The sequence joins TRBV5-1 to TRBJ1-4, with TRBD1 identical over 7 junction bases. The origin of this receptor is a man aged 30 to 39 in good health and CMV-seropositive. CDR3 protein: CASSLAGGNEKLFF. The DNA sequence is as follows: TGCGCCAGCAGCTTGGCAGGGGGTAATGAAAAACTGTTTTTT. The CDR3, completed at both ends by the reference TRBV5-1 and TRBJ1-4 genes, gives the full variable domain KAGVTQTPRYLIKTRGQQVTLSCSPISGHRSVSWYQQTPGQGLQFLFEYFSETQRNKGNFPGRFSGRQFSNSRSEMNVSTLELGDSALYLCASSLAGGNEKLFFGSGTQLSVL.